This T cell receptor beta chain comes out of a study of T cells after yellow fever vaccination. Overall study results and limits: Clonotypes shared by both compartments, CD4 and CD8, made up a small share. Reappearance after the booster was seen for most primary-vaccination clones, at roughly 96% CD4 and 70% to 90% CD8. Compared with primary, the secondary response was weaker and peaked at day 5, not 15.

A remark on this clonotype: The antigen is not known.

TCRdb passed the 5' RACE reads through MiXCR, listing each CDR3 protein once. This sample carries roughly 70,000 distinct CDR3 sequences, roughly 7.4% of them seen once, and the ten largest clones take roughly two fifths. The ends lost 1 base at V and 0 bases at J; junction bases unmatched: 5. The CDR3 has 16 residues. Germline V gives CDR1 SGHVS, CDR2 FQNEAQ. Sequenced here: CD8+ T cells sorted from PBMCs, sampled on the day of the yellow fever booster vaccination. The chain carries TRBV7-8 and TRBJ2-7; 8 positions agree with TRBD2. The TCR was taken from a man younger than 40 who received the YFV17D yellow fever vaccine. The CDR3 DNA reads TGTGCCAGCAGCTTAGTCTGGAGCGGGAGCTCCTACGAGCAGTACTTC. Translated, it gives CASSLVWSGSSYEQYF.